What follows describes a single T cell receptor beta chain. The antigen remains unidentified. This sample is part of a study of CXCR3-negative and CXCR3-positive naive CD8 T cells. General study findings and limits: The study found more hydrophobic TRB CDR3s in CXCR3-positive naive cells than in CXCR3-negative naive cells. The study inferred TCR strength from TRB CDR3 properties and found comparable surface CD5 between naive subsets.

Researchers prepared the TRB cDNA libraries using 5' RACE with UMI labels. After re-calling the 5' RACE reads, TCRdb lists one entry per CDR3 protein, DNA absent. The table lists 120,000 to 150,000 distinct CDR3 sequences, with around 0.3% in the top ten. Germline V lookup: CDR1 SEHNR, CDR2 FQNEAQ (reference sequence). The CDR3 totals 13 residues. CD45RO-CCR7+CD27+CD95- characterized naive CD8+ T cells. Sequenced sample: naive CXCR3+ CD8+ T cells from blood. Specified subset: CD45RO-CCR7+CD27+CD95- naive CD8+ T cells expressing CXCR3 (TNR3+). V is TRBV7-9 and J is TRBJ2-7; there is no DNA to check the TCRdb D call of TRBD2. The TCR originated in a human donor in good health. Some clones in this sample may be carry-over from other donors' samples. CDR3 sequence: CASSARLGYEQYF.